This T cell receptor (beta chain) was identified in a study of OX40 agonist ivuxolimab in advanced cancers. Study as a whole: Mean age about 60 years, range roughly 20 to 85; 82.7% male. Study-wide results and limits: Clones of CD4+ and CD8+ blood T cells grew by week 6 at doses of 0.1 to 3.0 mg/kg. Antigens targeted by the expanded peripheral T cells were not determined.

The CDR3 has 13 residues. The V end was cut by 1 base, the J end by 4 bases, with 6 bases between. Germline assignment: CDR1 LGHNA and CDR2 YNFKEQ. This table comes from immunoSEQ multiplex PCR, and its TCRdb copy is limited to in-frame clones, with some not included. The repertoire holds tens of thousands of clones, with more than 70% as singletons. A note on this clone: What it binds is not known.

The source material was CD4+ or CD8+ T cells sorted from blood, sampled in a trial of the OX40 agonist ivuxolimab. The chain joins TRBV4-2 to TRBJ2-3; the D is unclear. This receptor was identified in an adult with an advanced solid tumor such as melanoma, head and neck, liver or kidney cancer. CDR3 DNA sequence: TGTGCCAGCAGCCAAGGACTGGCAGATACGCAGTATTTT. It is translated as CASSQGLADTQYF.